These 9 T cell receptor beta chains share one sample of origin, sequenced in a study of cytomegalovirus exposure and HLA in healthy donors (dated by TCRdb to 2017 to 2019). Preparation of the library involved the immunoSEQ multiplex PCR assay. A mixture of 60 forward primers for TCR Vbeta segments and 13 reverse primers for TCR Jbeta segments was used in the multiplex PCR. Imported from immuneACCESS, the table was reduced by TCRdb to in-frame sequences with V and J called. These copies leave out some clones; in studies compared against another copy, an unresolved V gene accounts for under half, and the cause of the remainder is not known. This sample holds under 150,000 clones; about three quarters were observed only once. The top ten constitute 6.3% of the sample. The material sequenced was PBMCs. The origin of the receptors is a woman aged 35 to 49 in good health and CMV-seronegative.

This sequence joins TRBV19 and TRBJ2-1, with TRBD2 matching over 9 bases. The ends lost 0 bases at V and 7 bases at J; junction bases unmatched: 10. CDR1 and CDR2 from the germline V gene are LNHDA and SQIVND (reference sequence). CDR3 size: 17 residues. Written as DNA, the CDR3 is TGTGCCAGTAGTATAGACCCCGGACTAGCGTTTAGGAATGAGCAGTTCTTC. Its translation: CASSIDPGLAFRNEQFF.

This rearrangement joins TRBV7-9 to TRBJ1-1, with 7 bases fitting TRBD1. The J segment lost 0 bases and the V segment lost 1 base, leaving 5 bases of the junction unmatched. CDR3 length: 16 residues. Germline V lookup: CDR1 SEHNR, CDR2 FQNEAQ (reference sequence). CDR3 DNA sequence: TGTGCCAGCAGCTTAGTGTGGGACAGAGTGAACACTGAAGCTTTCTTT. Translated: CASSLVWDRVNTEAFF.

The CDR3 DNA reads TGTGCCAGCAGCCTCGGCGGGGGCACTGAAGCTTTCTTT. Translating gives CASSLGGGTEAFF. V and J are TRBV9 and TRBJ1-1, with D possibly matching TRBD1 (5 bases). The CDR3 covers 13 residues. Deletions cut 4 bases from V and 4 bases from J, with 11 bases between. Per the germline V gene, CDR1 is SGDLS and CDR2 is YYNGEE. The full variable domain, completed using reference TRBV9 and TRBJ1-1, is DSGVTQTPKHLITATGQRVTLRCSPRSGDLSVYWYQQSLDQGLQFLIQYYNGEERAKGNILERFSAQQFPDLHSELNLSSLELGDSALYFCASSLGGGTEAFFGQGTRLTVV.

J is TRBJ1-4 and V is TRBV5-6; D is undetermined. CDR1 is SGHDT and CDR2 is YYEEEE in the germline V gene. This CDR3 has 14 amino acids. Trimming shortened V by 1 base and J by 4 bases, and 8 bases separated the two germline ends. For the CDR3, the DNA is TGTGCCAGCAGCTTGAAACATTTTAATGAAAAACTGTTTTTT. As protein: CASSLKHFNEKLFF.

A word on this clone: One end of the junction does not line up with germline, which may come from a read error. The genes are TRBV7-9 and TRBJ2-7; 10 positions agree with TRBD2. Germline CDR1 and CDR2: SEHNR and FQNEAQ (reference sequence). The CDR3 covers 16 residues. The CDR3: CSSSNTETSGTHEQYF. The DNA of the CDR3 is TGTTCCAGCAGCAACACCGAAACTAGCGGGACGCACGAGCAGTACTTC.

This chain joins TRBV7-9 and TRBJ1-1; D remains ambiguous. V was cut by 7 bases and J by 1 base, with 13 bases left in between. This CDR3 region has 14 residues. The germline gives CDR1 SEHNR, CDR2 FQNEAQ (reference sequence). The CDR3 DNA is TGTGCCAGCAACCTCCTCGCGGGGAACACTGAAGCTTTCTTT. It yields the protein CASNLLAGNTEAFF.

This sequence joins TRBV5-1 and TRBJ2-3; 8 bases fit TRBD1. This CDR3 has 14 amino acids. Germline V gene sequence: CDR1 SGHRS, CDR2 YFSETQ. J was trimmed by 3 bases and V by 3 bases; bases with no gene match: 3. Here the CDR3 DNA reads TGCGCCAGCAGCTCGGACAGGGCTACAGATACGCAGTATTTT. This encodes CASSSDRATDTQYF.

The CDR3 spells CAISEPGTSGRHEQFF. CDR3 in DNA: TGTGCCATCAGTGAGCCCGGGACTAGCGGGAGACATGAGCAGTTCTTC. The chain links TRBV10-3 to TRBJ2-1; 14 bases are a match to TRBD2. After removal of 2 bases from V and 8 bases from J, the junction contained 5 bases not matched to a gene. Looked up from germline, CDR1 is ENHRY and CDR2 is SYGVKD. The CDR3 consists of 16 residues.

CDR3 coding DNA: TGTGCCAGCAGCTTAGCGTCTAGCGGGGCTCAGGGGAATGAGCAGTTCTTC. It translates to CASSLASSGAQGNEQFF. The chain is built from TRBV7-2 and TRBJ2-1; 9 nucleotides agree with TRBD2. V dropped 0 bases and J dropped 7; count of bases not matched to a gene: 10. The CDR3 consists of 17 residues. The germline V gene has CDR1 SGHTA and CDR2 FQGNSA. Full variable domain (remainder filled in from reference TRBV7-2 and TRBJ2-1): GAGVSQSPSNKVTEKGKDVELRCDPISGHTALYWYRQSLGQGLEFLIYFQGNSAPDKSGLPSDRFSAERTGGSVSTLTIQRTQQEDSAVYLCASSLASSGAQGNEQFFGPGTRLTVL.